Presented here are 27 T cell receptor beta chains from one specimen sequenced in a study of T-cell memory formation after mild COVID-19. MiXCR, applied by TCRdb to the 5' RACE reads, yields one record per CDR3 protein. The profile shows 35,000 to 45,000 distinct CDR3 sequences, approximately 6.8% of them singletons. Sequencing was carried out using PBMCs or a T cell subset sorted from them (not recorded which). The receptors here all came from a man between 18 and 35 years old who had mild COVID-19 (a few samples of this study predate the infection). Cell type and time point are not known.

V usage is TRBV14 and J usage is TRBJ1-2; maybe TRBD1 (5 bases). The V end lost 0 bases, the J end lost 8 bases, and 13 bases lay between the germline ends. Germline loops: CDR1 SGHDN, CDR2 FVKESK. This CDR3 has 14 residues. The CDR3 DNA follows: TGTGCCAGCAGCCAAGATATGATTGGGGGAGGCTACACCTTC. This codes for CASSQDMIGGGYTF.

This clonotype was picked up many times. The genes are TRBV6-6 and TRBJ2-2; D call uncertain. This CDR3 has 13 residues. The V and J ends lost 5 bases and 4 bases respectively, with 8 bases between them. Germline CDR1 reads MNHNY; CDR2 reads SVGAGI (reference sequence). CDR3 residues: CASSPDPTGELFF. The CDR3 DNA follows: TGTGCCAGCAGTCCCGATCCCACCGGGGAGCTGTTTTTT.

This clonotype was recorded only once. The CDR3 DNA reads TGTGCCAGCAGCCACCGGGACAGGGTGGAAGATACGCAGTATTTT. Its protein is CASSHRDRVEDTQYF. This chain uses TRBV11-1 with TRBJ2-3; the match to TRBD1 covers 9 bases. CDR3 length: 15 amino acids. The trim removed 5 bases at V and 5 bases at J, leaving 8 bases unmatched. Germline CDR1 SGHAT, CDR2 FQDESV (reference sequence).

V and J are TRBV3-1 and TRBJ2-1, with TRBD2 matching 11 bases. From germline, CDR1 is LGHDT and CDR2 YNNKEL (reference sequence). Unmatched junction bases numbered 2, after V lost 1 base and J lost 6 bases. This CDR3 contains 15 residues. CDR3 protein: CASSQGSGGANEQFF. CDR3 DNA: TGTGCCAGCAGCCAAGGTAGCGGGGGGGCCAATGAGCAGTTCTTC.

The sample holds a few counts of this clonotype. V usage is TRBV12-3 or TRBV12-4 and J usage is TRBJ1-6, with a weak D call TRBD1 (5 bases). The CDR3 length is 13 residues. V was clipped by 5 bases and J by 8 bases, with 10 bases between them. The DNA for the CDR3 is TGTGCCAGCAGTGGACAAGGTCATTCACCCCTCCACTTT. It encodes CASSGQGHSPLHF.

Regarding this clonotype: Relative to the germline gene, one junction end is altered; a read error may explain this. CDR3: CASNLGQGHQETQYF. The CDR3 coding sequence is TGTGCCAGCAATTTAGGACAGGGGCACCAAGAGACCCAGTACTTC. This chain uses TRBV12-3 or TRBV12-4 with TRBJ2-5; 9 bases line up with TRBD1. The CDR3 has 15 amino acids.

This clonotype was seen a few times. This chain links TRBV30 with TRBJ1-5; no clear D. The CDR3 consists of 14 residues. Germline CDR1 reads GTSNPN; CDR2 reads SVGIG (reference sequence). V lost 4 bases, J lost 2 bases, and 12 bases lay in between. The CDR3 loop is CAWTEGAGNQPQHF. In DNA form, the CDR3 reads TGTGCCTGGACGGAGGGCGCGGGCAATCAGCCCCAGCATTTT.

CDR3 nucleotides: TGTGCCAGCAGTTCCGGCCAAGAGACCCAGTACTTC. Translation gives CASSSGQETQYF. The chain combines TRBV11-1 with TRBJ2-5; the D is unclear. The CDR3 is 12 amino acids. Germline loops: CDR1 SGHAT, CDR2 FQDESV (reference sequence). Deletions cut 6 bases from V and 1 base from J, with 6 bases between.

The CDR3 is CASSSRQGNAGANVLTF. The CDR3 coding sequence is TGTGCCAGCAGCTCACGACAGGGGAATGCTGGGGCCAACGTCCTGACTTTC. This chain joins TRBV11-3 and TRBJ2-6; 8 nucleotides line up with TRBD1. The V gene's germline CDR1 is SGHNT and CDR2 YENEEA. V lost 4 bases, J lost 2 bases, and 7 bases stayed unmatched. The CDR3 has 17 residues.

This clonotype was detected only a few times. CDR3 nucleotides: TGTGCCAGCAGCCAGACTGGGTCCGGGAAGTACTTC. Its translation is CASSQTGSGKYF. The chain joins TRBV14 to TRBJ2-7; maybe TRBD2 (5 bases). Germline CDR1 and CDR2: SGHDN and FVKESK. CDR3 length: 12 amino acids. Trimming took off 3 bases at V and 11 bases at J, with 14 bases between the two ends. Full variable domain (rest looked up from reference TRBV14 and TRBJ2-7): EAGVTQFPSHSVIEKGQTVTLRCDPISGHDNLYWYRRVMGKEIKFLLHFVKESKQDESGMPNNRFLAERTGGTYSTLKVQPAELEDSGVYFCASSQTGSGKYFGPGTRLTVT.

This clonotype was counted between two and nine times. The chain employs TRBV9 and TRBJ2-1; 10 nucleotides line up with TRBD1. The germline CDR1 and CDR2 sequences are SGDLS and YYNGEE. The CDR3 spans 15 residues. The junction had 10 bases not matched to a gene; V was cut back by 4 bases and J by 9 bases. CDR3 amino acids: CASSPPRTGGSEQFF. The CDR3 DNA reads TGTGCCAGCAGCCCCCCTCGGACAGGGGGGAGTGAGCAGTTCTTC.

This chain links TRBV6-5 with TRBJ2-1, with TRBD1 identical over 7 bases. Germline-derived CDR1 and CDR2 are MNHEY and SVGAGI. V gave up 5 bases and J gave up 9 bases; unmatched junction bases: 7. CDR3 length equals 13 residues. The CDR3 sequence is CASSPPGTVEQFF. The CDR3 nucleotides are TGTGCCAGCAGTCCGCCAGGGACAGTTGAGCAGTTCTTC.

This clonotype appeared many times. V is TRBV5-5 and J is TRBJ1-6; 7 bases match TRBD1. CDR1 and CDR2 from the germline V gene are SGHKS and YYEKEE (reference sequence). With V trimmed by 2 bases and J by 7 bases, 12 bases remained unmatched. This CDR3 comprises 17 residues. The DNA of the CDR3 is TGTGCCAGCAGCTTCGGATTCGACAGGGTGATGAATTCACCCCTCCACTTT. Translation gives CASSFGFDRVMNSPLHF.

This clonotype has a count of ten or more. This chain connects TRBV11-2 to TRBJ2-5, with 16 bases aligning to TRBD2. CDR1 SGHAT and CDR2 FQNNGV come from the germline V gene. The CDR3 is 18 residues long. Trimming cost V 5 bases and J 2 bases; bases outside gene matches: 8. CDR3 bases: TGTGCCAGCAGCCAGGGACTAGCGGGGGGGCTTGGACAAGAGACCCAGTACTTC. Its protein is CASSQGLAGGLGQETQYF.

In this sample, this clonotype turned up a few times. The V and J genes are TRBV20-1 and TRBJ2-3, with 15 bases matching TRBD2. The V segment lost 8 bases and the J segment 6 bases; nucleotides outside the gene matches: 3. The CDR3 contains 13 residues. Germline assignment: CDR1 DFQATT and CDR2 SNEGSKA (reference sequence). CDR3 sequence: CSTGLAGGDTQYF. For the CDR3, the DNA is TGCAGTACTGGACTAGCGGGGGGGGATACGCAGTATTTT.

The chain carries TRBV5-1 and TRBJ2-7; 7 bases map to TRBD2. The CDR3 totals 15 residues. The J segment lost 5 bases and the V segment lost 3 bases, leaving 11 bases of the junction unmatched. The germline V gene has CDR1 SGHRS and CDR2 YFSETQ. CDR3 sequence (DNA): TGCGCCAGCAGCTCGGGAGGTGGTGGTGATGACGAGCAGTACGTC. Residues: CASSSGGGGDDEQYV.

This chain links TRBV5-4 with TRBJ2-1, with unresolved D. V was clipped by 5 bases and J by 5 bases, with 11 bases between them. The CDR3 is 13 amino acids. The germline gives CDR1 SGHNT, CDR2 YYREEE (reference sequence). The CDR3 spells CASRLRVDNEQFF. CDR3 bases: TGTGCCAGCAGGCTCCGAGTCGACAATGAGCAGTTCTTC.

V usage is TRBV29-1 and J usage is TRBJ1-5, with D possibly being TRBD1 (5 bases). There are 13 residues in the CDR3. The germline V gene has CDR1 SQVTM and CDR2 ANQGSEA. V lost 5 bases and J 2 bases, leaving 10 bases between the germline ends. The CDR3 loop is CSVLVQGNQPQHF. The CDR3 nucleotides are TGCAGCGTTTTGGTACAGGGCAATCAGCCCCAGCATTTT. The full variable domain, rest sourced from reference TRBV29-1 and TRBJ1-5, is SAVISQKPSRDICQRGTSLTIQCQVDSQVTMMFWYRQQPGQSLTLIATANQGSEATYESGFVIDKFPISRPNLTFSTLTVSNMSPEDSSIYLCSVLVQGNQPQHFGDGTRLSIL.

V and J are TRBV5-1 and TRBJ2-6; 7 bases are a match to TRBD1. The CDR3 runs to 15 residues. Germline trimming cut 5 bases from V and 2 bases from J; bases unmatched to any gene: 4. Germline V CDR1 and CDR2: SGHRS, YFSETQ. CDR3 nucleotides: TGCGCCAGCAGTTGGACAGGCCCTGGGGCCAACGTCCTGACTTTC. Encoded protein: CASSWTGPGANVLTF.

This clonotype has a handful of counts. The CDR3 sequence is CASSFGRRETQYF. CDR3 bases: TGTGCCAGCAGTTTTGGTAGAAGGGAGACCCAGTACTTC. The rearrangement uses TRBV12-3 or TRBV12-4 and TRBJ2-5; D gene ambiguous. V shed 3 bases and J shed 5 bases, with 10 bases lying between them. The CDR3 has 13 residues.

This clonotype came up a few times. The chain couples TRBV20-1 to TRBJ1-4; the D gene is possibly TRBD1 (5 bases). V shed 0 bases and J shed 8 bases, with 13 bases lying between them. Per germline, CDR1 DFQATT and CDR2 SNEGSKA (reference sequence). The CDR3 consists of 14 residues. In DNA, the CDR3 is TGCAGTGCTAGAGATCCCAGGGTCGAAGAAAAACTGTTTTTT. Protein: CSARDPRVEEKLFF.

The CDR3 DNA reads as TGTGCCAGCAGCTCAGGGGGTGACGGAAACACCATATATTTT. This codes for CASSSGGDGNTIYF. The chain combines TRBV28 with TRBJ1-3, with 7 bases fitting TRBD1. The germline CDR1 and CDR2 sequences are MDHEN and SYDVKM. The CDR3 length is 14 residues. The V and J ends lost 6 bases and 4 bases, in that order; junction bases with no gene match: 6.

This clonotype was recorded at least ten times. The rearrangement links TRBV7-2 to TRBJ2-5; D assignment may be TRBD1 or TRBD2 (5 bases each). Trimming pared 8 bases from V and 7 bases from J, leaving 17 bases between. Germline CDR1 is SGHTA and CDR2 is FQGNSA. This CDR3 contains 13 residues. The CDR3 DNA follows: TGTGCCAGCCGCTCTGCCCCTGGGGGGACCCAGTACTTC. Residues: CASRSAPGGTQYF.

This clonotype has ten or more counts. The V gene is TRBV29-1, the J gene TRBJ2-7, with D unclear. There are 12 residues in the CDR3. Trimming removed 7 bases at V and 0 bases at J, with 10 bases between. Germline V CDR1 and CDR2: SQVTM, ANQGSEA. In nucleotides, the CDR3 is TGCAGCGCGGAGATGCCCTCCTACGAGCAGTACTTC. This gives the protein CSAEMPSYEQYF.

This clonotype was counted between two and nine times. The chain joins TRBV4-3 to TRBJ1-2, with D perhaps TRBD1 (6 bases). The CDR3 has 17 residues. The germline V gene encodes CDR1 LGHNA and CDR2 YSLEER. Trimming removed 3 bases from V and 1 base from J, with 18 bases in between. CDR3 protein: CASSQGAWGKLNYGYTF. DNA for the CDR3: TGCGCCAGCAGCCAGGGGGCTTGGGGCAAACTTAACTATGGCTACACCTTC.

The CDR3 region is CASSATRSPLHF. Here the CDR3 DNA reads TGTGCCAGCAGCGCAACTAGGTCACCCCTCCACTTT. The chain carries TRBV12-3 or TRBV12-4 and TRBJ1-6; unclear D gene. Trimming removed 6 bases from V and 10 bases from J, with 10 bases in between. The CDR3 spans 12 residues.

The chain joins TRBV12-3 or TRBV12-4 to TRBJ2-1; perhaps TRBD2 as D (6 bases). V dropped 3 bases and J dropped 5 bases, with 11 bases sitting between them. The CDR3 is 14 amino acids. CDR3 region: CASSFGGDNNEQFF. In nucleotides, the CDR3 is TGTGCCAGCAGTTTTGGCGGGGATAACAATGAGCAGTTCTTC.